A selection of T cell receptor beta chains follows, all from one sample in a study of post-analysis software for immune sequencing data. Via MiXCR, TCRdb re-called the PCR reads, giving one row per CDR3 protein. The sample holds approximately 440,000 distinct CDR3 sequences, around 40% seen once. Sequencing input: blood. Every receptor here comes from a girl aged 10 to 17 with multiple sclerosis. Both conserved end residues are trimmed from each CDR3. The D gene is left open where the match is weak.

d_call	j_call	v_call	cdr3_aa
TRBD1	TRBJ1-5	TRBV7-2	ASSLAGTGVMQGNQPQH
TRBD2	.	TRBV4-3	ASSQDHGGGGTQY
.	.	TRBV5-1	ASSLDLGVSYEQY
.	TRBJ1-2	TRBV14	ASSQVWGIGGGYT
TRBD2	TRBJ2-1	TRBV29-1	SGLAGVNEQF
TRBD2	TRBJ2-3	TRBV18	ASSEGGVPDTQY
.	TRBJ2-7	TRBV5-1	ASSLSPPSYEQY
.	TRBJ2-7	TRBV7-9	ASSPNARGTYEQY
.	TRBJ1-2	TRBV9	ASSVGRLGRREQDNGYT
.	TRBJ2-1	TRBV9	ASSEYGRRSNEQF
.	TRBJ2-1	TRBV20-1	SARDRESRAANEQF
.	TRBJ1-1	TRBV11-2	ASSHTGRWTEAF
.	TRBJ1-1	TRBV14	ASSQDFGTNTEAF
.	TRBJ1-2	TRBV7-9	ASSPPSPGGDGYT
.	TRBJ2-7	TRBV11-2	ASSPSGQFSYEQY
TRBD2	TRBJ2-5	TRBV11-2	ASSLAGLAGGLGKQY
.	TRBJ2-5	TRBV7-3	ASSHGREQETQY
.	TRBJ1-2	TRBV3-1	ASSLTQDYGYT
.	TRBJ2-7	TRBV28	ASSIRVPTYEQY
.	TRBJ2-5	TRBV29-1	SAAQGFRVETQY
.	TRBJ1-1	TRBV5-1	ASSFDHLGTEAF
.	TRBJ2-7	TRBV5-1	ASSSGRLYEQY
TRBD2	TRBJ2-5	TRBV7-9	ASSPTSGGTQQY
.	TRBJ2-7	TRBV6-5	ASSKYRAYEQY
.	TRBJ2-6	TRBV29-1	SVEVLQRAGANVLT
.	TRBJ1-2	TRBV6-2/TRBV6-3	ASSFLLEGDGYT
TRBD2	TRBJ2-7	TRBV28	ASIVWGGGFYEQY
TRBD2	TRBJ2-1	TRBV7-2	ASSSRDYYNEQF
TRBD1	.	TRBV6-5	ASSPGTGVNSEQY
.	TRBJ2-3	TRBV20-1	SASALALSTDTQY
.	TRBJ1-2	TRBV5-1	ASSRAQGTYGYT
TRBD1	TRBJ2-1	TRBV6-5	ASSYSRTGTSGEQF
.	TRBJ2-6	TRBV5-5	ASSSGQFSGANVLT
.	TRBJ2-4	TRBV20-1	SAGGVTGTFEQY
TRBD2	TRBJ2-3	TRBV29-1	SVYGTSGRWGTDTQY
TRBD1	TRBJ2-7	TRBV27	AHSRTGTYEQY
TRBD1	TRBJ2-3	TRBV3-1	ASSQDLTGDRTQY
.	TRBJ2-4	TRBV10-3	AISESTLSPKNIQY
.	TRBJ2-5	TRBV28	ASSLTTLGETQY
TRBD2	TRBJ2-3	TRBV12-3/TRBV12-4	ASSRGLAGNTDTQY